This TCR beta chain was sequenced during a study of T-cell reconstitution after alpha-beta-depleted transplantation in children. Study-level points and caveats: It was newly produced T cells that mostly accounted for T-cell counts and diversity one year after transplant. Several hundred expanded graft clones reportedly were the source of alpha-beta T cells about two months after transplant.

This clonotype came up a few times. Its antigen is unidentified. Unique molecular identifiers were built into the TCRbeta library. TCRdb re-derived calls from the PCR reads in MiXCR, one entry per CDR3 protein. The sample has approximately 250,000 distinct CDR3 sequences; roughly 24% are singletons. V shed 2 bases, J shed 1 base, and the junction held 6 bases outside the gene matches. Germline lookup yields CDR1 MNHEY and CDR2 SVGAGI. CDR3 length: 17 residues. V usage is TRBV6-5 and J usage is TRBJ1-1; 11 positions match TRBD1. This specimen consisted of PBMCs, obtained before TCRalphabeta/CD19-depleted stem cell transplant. The sequence was collected from a girl aged 2 to 9 with Fanconi anemia, due to receive a stem cell transplant. Here the CDR3 reads CASSYPGQGARNTEAFF. In DNA, the CDR3 is TGTGCCAGCAGTTACCCAGGACAGGGGGCGAGGAACACTGAAGCTTTCTTT.